The 19 T cell receptor beta chains given below trace back to one sample, sequenced in a study of blood T cell repertoires in COVID-19. Here immunoSEQ multiplex PCR was the method, and the copy in TCRdb shows in-frame clones only, minus some. The sample lists about 330,000 clones; approximately 88% were seen once. Sequencing input: PBMCs or T cells enriched from blood (not recorded which). Receptor source: a man in his thirties or forties who had recovered from COVID-19.

The V and J genes are TRBV6-1 and TRBJ1-5, with TRBD1 matching over 8 bases. The germline CDR1 and CDR2 sequences are MNHNS and SASEGT. V lost 3 bases, J lost 5 bases, and 9 bases stayed unmatched. The CDR3 runs 16 residues. CDR3 DNA sequence: TGTGCCAGCAGTGACAGGGGGCGCCTCCTCCATCAGCCCCAGCATTTT. This translates into CASSDRGRLLHQPQHF.

This rearrangement joins TRBV5-6 to TRBJ1-2; possible D gene TRBD1, 5 bases. CDR3 length equals 14 residues. Germline CDR1 is SGHDT and CDR2 is YYEEEE. V lost 1 base, J lost 4 bases, and 11 bases lay in between. CDR3 nucleotide sequence: TGTGCCAGCAGCTTGTTAGGGGTCGCCTATGGCTACACCTTC. Its translation is CASSLLGVAYGYTF.

This chain uses TRBV9 with TRBJ2-5; 10 bases align to TRBD1. Germline CDR1 is SGDLS and CDR2 is YYNGEE. With 3 bases clipped from V and 5 bases from J, the junction kept 4 bases outside the gene matches. The length of the CDR3 is 14 residues. The CDR3 protein is CASSDRTGGETQYF. DNA of the CDR3: TGTGCCAGCAGCGACCGGACAGGGGGGGAGACCCAGTACTTC.

This clone has just one count. The genes are TRBV28 and TRBJ1-2, with TRBD1 identical over 7 bases. Germline V gene data show CDR1 as MDHEN and CDR2 as SYDVKM. This CDR3 contains 15 residues. V lost 10 bases to trimming and J lost 4 bases; unmatched junction nucleotides: 15. DNA for the CDR3: TGTGCCACCGTAGGGACCTCAGGGGGAGGCTATGGCTACACCTTC. This gives the protein CATVGTSGGGYGYTF.

The chain has TRBV3-1 (or the pseudogene TRBV3-2) and TRBJ2-5; 8 positions agree with TRBD1. This CDR3 is built from 13 residues. V gave up 7 bases and J gave up 5 bases; unmatched junction bases: 6. Per germline, CDR1 LGHDT and CDR2 YNNKEL (reference sequence). The DNA for the CDR3 is TGTGCCAGCAACCAGGGGGCCTGGGAGACCCAGTACTTC. Its protein product is CASNQGAWETQYF.

The gene calls are TRBV2 and TRBJ1-2, with D uncertain. This CDR3 spans 13 amino acids. CDR1 SNHLY and CDR2 FYNNEI come from the germline V gene. The V gene lost 6 bases and the J gene lost 9 bases, with 17 bases spanning the gap. The CDR3 region has the DNA TGTGCCAGCAGGACCGAAGCCGGAGTGAGCTACACCTTC. Protein: CASRTEAGVSYTF.

A remark on this clone: One end of the junction is discordant with germline, which a read error may explain. The V gene is TRBV5-1, the J gene TRBJ1-2; no definite D call. This CDR3 contains 13 residues. Per the germline V gene, CDR1 is SGHRS and CDR2 is YFSETQ. The CDR3 region has the DNA TGCGCCAGCAGCCCGGAAGCGTTGTCAAAGTCAATCTTC. It is translated as CASSPEALSKSIF.

V gene TRBV5-6 combines with J gene TRBJ2-2; the match to TRBD2 covers 8 bases. The J segment lost 6 bases and the V segment lost 0 bases, leaving 7 bases of the junction unmatched. The CDR3 contains 16 residues. The V gene's germline CDR1 is SGHDT and CDR2 YYEEEE. This chain's CDR3 is CASSLAVAGGAGELFF. The CDR3 nucleotides read TGTGCCAGCAGCTTGGCCGTTGCGGGGGGTGCCGGGGAGCTGTTTTTT.

This clone was found once. This sequence joins TRBV28 and TRBJ2-1; 11 bases match TRBD1. This CDR3 has 15 residues. The trim removed 7 bases at V and 6 bases at J, leaving 8 bases unmatched. Germline CDR1 MDHEN, CDR2 SYDVKM. CDR3 sequence: CASTLPGQGVNEQFF. The CDR3 DNA reads as TGTGCCAGCACCCTACCGGGACAGGGGGTCAATGAGCAGTTCTTC.

This clone was detected a few times. The chain has TRBV3-1 (or the pseudogene TRBV3-2) and TRBJ2-7, with a weak D call TRBD1 (5 bases). The ends were cut back, 1 base at V and 1 base at J, with 5 bases in the middle. Germline CDR1 LGHDT, CDR2 YNNKEL (reference sequence). This CDR3 region has 13 residues. CDR3 region: CASSQAGSYEQYF. Written as DNA, the CDR3 is TGTGCCAGCAGCCAAGCAGGGTCCTACGAGCAGTACTTC.

This sequence joins TRBV5-5 and TRBJ1-6; TRBD1 might be the D (6 bases). The germline CDR1 and CDR2 sequences are SGHKS and YYEKEE (reference sequence). V gave up 0 bases and J gave up 10 bases, with 17 bases separating them. The CDR3 has 16 residues. CDR3 bases: TGTGCCAGCAGCTTGGCTCCGGGACAATTGGGGTCACCCCTCCACTTT. Its protein product is CASSLAPGQLGSPLHF.

The chain is built from TRBV13 and TRBJ2-7, with 11 bases aligning to TRBD2. Losses at the gene ends were 5 bases for V and 4 bases for J; bases not matched to a gene: 4. This CDR3 has 14 amino acids. Per germline, CDR1 PRHDT and CDR2 FYEKMQ (reference sequence). The CDR3 bases are TGTGCCAGCAGCCCGGGGACTAGCGGTTACGAGCAGTACTTC. Protein product: CASSPGTSGYEQYF.

V gene TRBV30 combines with J gene TRBJ2-1; 7 nucleotides agree with TRBD2. The CDR3 contains 13 residues. The V gene's germline CDR1 is GTSNPN and CDR2 SVGIG (reference sequence). J lost 9 bases, V lost 0 bases, and 5 bases had no gene match. CDR3 in DNA: TGTGCCTGGAGTGTGCGGGGGAGGGGTGAGCAGTTCTTC. This codes for CAWSVRGRGEQFF.

The chain recombines TRBV9 with TRBJ1-1; 8 bases align to TRBD1. Germline loops: CDR1 SGDLS, CDR2 YYNGEE. CDR3 length: 14 amino acids. V was clipped by 4 bases and J by 5 bases; unmatched bases: 7. For the CDR3, the DNA is TGTGCCAGCAGCCCGACAGGGGTATATACTGAAGCTTTCTTT. Protein sequence: CASSPTGVYTEAFF.

This chain uses TRBV21-1 with TRBJ1-2; the table's D call of TRBD1 was not tested on the DNA. TRBV21-1 is noted as a pseudogene. The CDR3 extends over 15 amino acids. The CDR3, as DNA: TGTGCCAGCAGCCTACGGGACAGGGAGAACTATGGCTACACCTTC. Amino acid sequence: CASSLRDRENYGYTF.

The chain employs TRBV5-1 and TRBJ2-7; TRBD2 might be the D (5 bases). This CDR3 is 13 amino acids long. V was cut by 5 bases and J by 1 base, with 10 bases left in between. CDR1 and CDR2 from the germline V gene are SGHRS and YFSETQ. DNA for the CDR3: TGCGCCAGCAGTGAGGGATCATCCTACGAGCAGTACTTC. This encodes CASSEGSSYEQYF.

The chain has TRBV3-1 (or the pseudogene TRBV3-2) and TRBJ1-5, with D hard to call. V was shortened by 5 bases and J by 3 bases, with 14 bases between the two germline ends. In germline, CDR1 is LGHDT, CDR2 YNNKEL (reference sequence). The CDR3 runs 15 residues. The CDR3 DNA sequence: TGTGCCAGCAGCACCCCGCGAGGGAACAATCAGCCCCAGCATTTT. This encodes CASSTPRGNNQPQHF.

The chain uses TRBV25-1 and TRBJ2-5; 9 bases agree with TRBD2. Germline CDR1 reads MGHDK; CDR2 reads SYGVNS. CDR3 length: 15 residues. V shed 4 bases and J 2 bases; nucleotides not matched to a gene: 5. CDR3 loop: CASSVLAGPQETQYF. CDR3 sequence (DNA): TGTGCCAGCAGTGTCCTAGCGGGGCCACAAGAGACCCAGTACTTC.

This chain joins TRBV9 and TRBJ2-7, with TRBD2 identical over 7 bases. This CDR3 contains 15 residues. The junction had 7 bases not matched to a gene; V was cut back by 4 bases and J by 0 bases. Germline V gives CDR1 SGDLS, CDR2 YYNGEE. CDR3 DNA sequence: TGTGCCAGCAGCCCTAGTAGCGGGCGCTCCTACGAGCAGTACTTC. Translated: CASSPSSGRSYEQYF.